Listed below are T cell receptor beta chains from one sample, sequenced in a study of PD-1 blockade in classical Hodgkin lymphoma. Measured with immunoSEQ multiplex PCR; TCRdb has only the in-frame clones, and not every one. The table has around 16,000 clones, roughly three quarters seen once. The sample in question was CD4+ T cells from blood, obtained before the fourth cycle of nivolumab. These receptors came from a human donor with classical Hodgkin lymphoma. The CDR3 runs from the conserved cysteine through the conserved F or W. The D gene is left open where the match is weak. Clone size is given for some rows only: seen once, a few or many times, or a class if the clone is expanded.

abundance: few
d_gene: NA
v_gene: TRBV5-6
j_gene: TRBJ1-5
CDR3aa: CASSFTTDSNQPQHF
CDR3nt: TGTGCCAGCAGCTTTACCACGGATAGCAATCAGCCCCAGCATTTT

abundance: NA
d_gene: NA
v_gene: TRBV11-2
j_gene: TRBJ1-2
CDR3aa: CASSLAAGSNYGYTF
CDR3nt: TGTGCCAGCAGCTTAGCGGCCGGTTCTAACTATGGCTACACCTTC

abundance: NA
d_gene: NA
v_gene: TRBV2
j_gene: TRBJ1-1
CDR3aa: CASTEGRYTEAFF
CDR3nt: TGTGCCAGCACGGAGGGACGCTACACTGAAGCTTTCTTT

abundance: NA
d_gene: NA
v_gene: TRBV4-1
j_gene: TRBJ1-6
CDR3aa: CASSQGTASSYNSPLHF
CDR3nt: TGCGCCAGCAGCCAAGGAACGGCGAGCTCCTATAATTCACCCCTCCACTTT

abundance: NA
d_gene: NA
v_gene: TRBV7-8
j_gene: TRBJ2-7
CDR3aa: CASSHAAVYEQYF
CDR3nt: TGTGCCAGCAGCCACGCCGCAGTTTACGAGCAGTACTTC

abundance: NA
d_gene: NA
v_gene: TRBV5-6
j_gene: TRBJ2-4
CDR3aa: CASSLRTTKNIQYF
CDR3nt: TGTGCCAGCAGCCTAAGGACTACCAAAAACATTCAGTACTTC

abundance: NA
d_gene: NA
v_gene: TRBV6-7
j_gene: TRBJ1-5
CDR3aa: CASSPRTTENYQPQHF
CDR3nt: TGTGCCAGCAGTCCCAGAACGACAGAAAATTATCAGCCCCAGCATTTT

abundance: few
d_gene: NA
v_gene: TRBV6-1
j_gene: TRBJ2-7
CDR3aa: CASSRAGDGNEQYF
CDR3nt: TGTGCCAGCAGTAGGGCCGGTGATGGGAACGAGCAGTACTTC

abundance: NA
d_gene: NA
v_gene: TRBV7-9
j_gene: TRBJ1-1
CDR3aa: CASSAWDPTEAFF
CDR3nt: TGTGCCAGCAGCGCATGGGACCCCACTGAAGCTTTCTTT

abundance: NA
d_gene: NA
v_gene: TRBV6-6
j_gene: TRBJ1-1
CDR3aa: CASSYNAENTEAFF
CDR3nt: TGTGCCAGCAGTTACAACGCAGAGAACACTGAAGCTTTCTTT

abundance: NA
d_gene: NA
v_gene: TRBV19
j_gene: TRBJ2-7
CDR3aa: CASKVTVGFYEQYF
CDR3nt: TGTGCCAGTAAGGTAACGGTCGGTTTCTACGAGCAGTACTTC

abundance: NA
d_gene: TRBD1
v_gene: TRBV9
j_gene: TRBJ2-5
CDR3aa: CASSVGKGGPWGTQYF
CDR3nt: TGTGCCAGCAGCGTAGGAAAAGGGGGCCCTTGGGGGACCCAGTACTTC

abundance: NA
d_gene: TRBD1
v_gene: TRBV30
j_gene: TRBJ2-3
CDR3aa: CATQTGTGTVDTQYF
CDR3nt: TGTGCCACACAAACCGGGACAGGGACGGTAGATACGCAGTATTTT

abundance: NA
d_gene: NA
v_gene: TRBV23-1
j_gene: TRBJ2-5
CDR3aa: CASSQSDRKYQETQYF
CDR3nt: TGCGCCAGCAGTCAATCTGACAGGAAGTACCAAGAGACCCAGTACTTC

abundance: NA
d_gene: TRBD2
v_gene: TRBV5-6
j_gene: TRBJ2-5
CDR3aa: CASRPTSGRGETQYF
CDR3nt: TGTGCCAGCAGGCCTACTAGCGGGAGGGGAGAGACCCAGTACTTC

abundance: NA
d_gene: NA
v_gene: TRBV5-8
j_gene: TRBJ1-1
CDR3aa: CARGEAFF
CDR3nt: TGTGCCAGAGGCGAAGCTTTCTTT

abundance: NA
d_gene: NA
v_gene: TRBV10-2
j_gene: TRBJ2-4
CDR3aa: CASRPTLGEGKNIQYF
CDR3nt: TGCGCCAGCAGGCCCACCCTGGGTGAGGGCAAAAACATTCAGTACTTC

abundance: few
d_gene: TRBD1
v_gene: TRBV2
j_gene: TRBJ1-4
CDR3aa: CASSFDRENEKLFF
CDR3nt: TGTGCCAGCAGTTTTGACAGGGAAAATGAAAAACTGTTTTTT

abundance: once
d_gene: NA
v_gene: TRBV6-5
j_gene: TRBJ2-7
CDR3aa: CASSPHGGGAYEQYF
CDR3nt: TGTGCCAGCAGTCCCCACGGCGGCGGGGCCTACGAGCAGTACTTC

abundance: NA
d_gene: TRBD2
v_gene: TRBV5-5
j_gene: TRBJ2-7
CDR3aa: CASSLGDSGRGEQYF
CDR3nt: TGTGCCAGCAGCTTGGGAGATAGCGGGAGGGGTGAGCAGTACTTC

abundance: NA
d_gene: NA
v_gene: TRBV5-8
j_gene: TRBJ2-5
CDR3aa: CASSPDPGQETQYF
CDR3nt: TGTGCCAGCAGCCCCGACCCTGGCCAAGAGACCCAGTACTTC

abundance: few
d_gene: NA
v_gene: TRBV5-1
j_gene: TRBJ1-5
CDR3aa: CASSLDGGNQPQHF
CDR3nt: TGCGCCAGCAGCTTGGACGGTGGTAATCAGCCCCAGCATTTT

abundance: NA
d_gene: NA
v_gene: TRBV5-6
j_gene: TRBJ2-5
CDR3aa: CASSLGQTYQETQYF
CDR3nt: TGTGCCAGCAGCCTTGGACAGACGTACCAAGAGACCCAGTACTTC

abundance: NA
d_gene: TRBD2
v_gene: TRBV29-1
j_gene: TRBJ2-3
CDR3aa: CSATLAGADTQYF
CDR3nt: TGCAGCGCCACACTAGCGGGAGCTGATACGCAGTATTTT

abundance: NA
d_gene: NA
v_gene: TRBV18
j_gene: TRBJ1-1
CDR3aa: CASSPNRSGVFF
CDR3nt: TGTGCCAGCTCACCTAATAGGAGTGGGGTTTTCTTT

abundance: NA
d_gene: NA
v_gene: TRBV7-9
j_gene: TRBJ1-3
CDR3aa: CASSLGGASGNTIYF
CDR3nt: TGTGCCAGCAGCTTAGGCGGAGCTTCTGGAAACACCATATATTTT

abundance: NA
d_gene: TRBD2
v_gene: TRBV10-3
j_gene: TRBJ2-7
CDR3aa: CAICRLAGDEQYF
CDR3nt: TGTGCCATCTGCCGACTAGCGGGAGACGAGCAGTACTTC

abundance: NA
d_gene: TRBD2
v_gene: TRBV19
j_gene: TRBJ2-7
CDR3aa: CASSNKRGISYEQYF
CDR3nt: TGTGCCAGTAGTAATAAGCGGGGAATTTCCTACGAGCAGTACTTC

abundance: NA
d_gene: NA
v_gene: TRBV11-2
j_gene: TRBJ2-5
CDR3aa: CASSFNSQETQYF
CDR3nt: TGTGCCAGCAGCTTTAACAGTCAAGAGACCCAGTACTTC

abundance: NA
d_gene: TRBD1
v_gene: TRBV5-6
j_gene: TRBJ2-7
CDR3aa: CASSRGQGASSYEQYF
CDR3nt: TGTGCCAGCAGCCGCGGACAGGGGGCTAGCTCCTACGAGCAGTACTTC

abundance: once
d_gene: NA
v_gene: TRBV4-1
j_gene: TRBJ2-5
CDR3aa: CASSQDYSALETQYF
CDR3nt: TGCGCCAGCAGCCAAGATTACAGTGCCCTAGAGACCCAGTACTTC

abundance: NA
d_gene: TRBD2
v_gene: TRBV11-2
j_gene: TRBJ2-1
CDR3aa: CASSLGGTSGNNEQFF
CDR3nt: TGTGCCAGCAGCTTAGGCGGGACTAGCGGTAACAATGAGCAGTTCTTC

abundance: NA
d_gene: NA
v_gene: TRBV5-1
j_gene: TRBJ2-3
CDR3aa: CASSLFGFSTDTQYF
CDR3nt: TGCGCCAGCAGCTTGTTCGGGTTTAGCACAGATACGCAGTATTTT

abundance: NA
d_gene: TRBD1
v_gene: TRBV6-6
j_gene: TRBJ2-1
CDR3aa: CASSYFTGTDNEQFF
CDR3nt: TGTGCCAGCAGTTACTTCACCGGGACAGACAATGAGCAGTTCTTC

abundance: few
d_gene: TRBD2
v_gene: TRBV5-6
j_gene: TRBJ2-2
CDR3aa: CASGRARAGEWAGELFF
CDR3nt: TGTGCCAGCGGACGGGCCCGGGCGGGAGAGTGGGCAGGGGAGCTGTTTTTT

abundance: NA
d_gene: NA
v_gene: TRBV5-6
j_gene: TRBJ2-7
CDR3aa: CASSFADSWDYEQYF
CDR3nt: TGTGCCAGCAGCTTTGCCGACAGCTGGGACTACGAGCAGTACTTC

abundance: once
d_gene: NA
v_gene: TRBV6-6
j_gene: TRBJ1-3
CDR3aa: CASSSAGVTGNTIYF
CDR3nt: TGTGCCAGCAGTTCCGCCGGGGTAACTGGAAACACCATATATTTT

abundance: few
d_gene: TRBD2
v_gene: TRBV5-1
j_gene: TRBJ2-7
CDR3aa: CASSTGLPYEQYF
CDR3nt: TGCGCCAGCAGCACGGGACTACCCTACGAGCAGTACTTC

abundance: NA
d_gene: TRBD2
v_gene: TRBV10-1
j_gene: TRBJ2-1
CDR3aa: CASSESRLAWNSYNEQFF
CDR3nt: TGCGCCAGCAGTGAGTCAAGACTAGCGTGGAATTCCTACAATGAGCAGTTCTTC

abundance: NA
d_gene: TRBD2
v_gene: TRBV5-1
j_gene: TRBJ2-7
CDR3aa: CASSTGLPYEQYF
CDR3nt: TGCGCCAGCAGCACGGGACTACCCTACGAGCAGTACTTC

abundance: NA
d_gene: TRBD1
v_gene: TRBV7-9
j_gene: TRBJ2-1
CDR3aa: CASSQPPGQAYNEQFF
CDR3nt: TGTGCCAGCAGTCAACCTCCGGGACAGGCTTACAATGAGCAGTTCTTC

abundance: NA
d_gene: TRBD2
v_gene: TRBV28
j_gene: TRBJ2-3
CDR3aa: CASSLAGDADTQYF
CDR3nt: TGTGCCAGCAGTCTAGCGGGAGATGCAGATACGCAGTATTTT

abundance: NA
d_gene: NA
v_gene: TRBV7-9
j_gene: TRBJ2-1
CDR3aa: CASSPRVGSADEQFF
CDR3nt: TGTGCCAGCAGCCCCCGTGTGGGTAGCGCCGATGAGCAGTTCTTC

abundance: NA
d_gene: NA
v_gene: TRBV25-1
j_gene: TRBJ1-1
CDR3aa: CASSAFPGPGETFF
CDR3nt: TGTGCCAGCAGTGCTTTCCCGGGACCGGGAGAAACTTTCTTT

abundance: NA
d_gene: NA
v_gene: TRBV15
j_gene: TRBJ2-3
CDR3aa: CATSRDLAGTAKDTQYF
CDR3nt: TGTGCCACCAGCAGAGATCTGGCTGGAACCGCAAAGGATACGCAGTATTTT

abundance: NA
d_gene: NA
v_gene: TRBV6-1
j_gene: TRBJ1-1
CDR3aa: CASRRTTEAFF
CDR3nt: TGTGCCAGCCGCAGGACCACTGAAGCTTTCTTT

abundance: once
d_gene: NA
v_gene: TRBV28
j_gene: TRBJ1-2
CDR3aa: CASRGRVSGGYTF
CDR3nt: TGTGCCAGCAGAGGCAGGGTCTCAGGTGGCTACACCTTC

abundance: NA
d_gene: TRBD1
v_gene: TRBV19
j_gene: TRBJ1-5
CDR3aa: CASSAGQGGFSNQPQHF
CDR3nt: TGTGCCAGTAGTGCGGGACAGGGGGGTTTTAGCAATCAGCCCCAGCATTTT

abundance: once
d_gene: NA
v_gene: TRBV10-3
j_gene: TRBJ2-6
CDR3aa: CAISRTGSGANVLTF
CDR3nt: TGTGCCATCAGTAGAACAGGGTCTGGGGCCAACGTCCTGACTTTC

abundance: NA
d_gene: TRBD1
v_gene: TRBV5-1
j_gene: TRBJ2-3
CDR3aa: CASRGQLDTQYF
CDR3nt: TGCGCCAGCAGGGGACAGTTAGATACGCAGTATTTT

abundance: NA
d_gene: TRBD2
v_gene: TRBV19
j_gene: TRBJ2-7
CDR3aa: CASSPGVAGVSYEQYF
CDR3nt: TGTGCCAGTAGTCCGGGCGTTGCGGGAGTTTCCTACGAGCAGTACTTC

abundance: NA
d_gene: NA
v_gene: TRBV27
j_gene: TRBJ2-2
CDR3aa: CASSRTGTSNTGELFF
CDR3nt: TGTGCCAGCAGTCGTACCGGGACATCGAACACCGGGGAGCTGTTTTTT

abundance: NA
d_gene: NA
v_gene: TRBV25-1
j_gene: TRBJ2-3
CDR3aa: CASSALSSATDTQYF
CDR3nt: TGTGCCAGCAGTGCCCTGTCTAGCGCGACAGATACGCAGTATTTT

abundance: few
d_gene: TRBD1
v_gene: TRBV5-6
j_gene: TRBJ2-7
CDR3aa: CASSRRQGRTNEQYF
CDR3nt: TGTGCCAGCAGTCGTCGACAGGGCAGAACTAACGAGCAGTACTTC

abundance: NA
d_gene: TRBD1
v_gene: TRBV10-3
j_gene: TRBJ1-3
CDR3aa: CAISEGDRGAGNTIYF
CDR3nt: TGTGCCATCAGTGAGGGGGACAGGGGAGCAGGAAACACCATATATTTT

abundance: NA
d_gene: TRBD2
v_gene: TRBV11-1
j_gene: TRBJ2-5
CDR3aa: CASSPLGGSLRETQYF
CDR3nt: TGTGCCAGCAGCCCGCTCGGCGGGAGCCTAAGGGAGACCCAGTACTTC

abundance: NA
d_gene: NA
v_gene: TRBV19
j_gene: TRBJ2-2
CDR3aa: CASSLQALNTGELFF
CDR3nt: TGTGCCAGTAGTCTTCAGGCCTTAAACACCGGGGAGCTGTTTTTT

abundance: NA
d_gene: NA
v_gene: TRBV6-1
j_gene: TRBJ1-3
CDR3aa: CASSEAAGINTIYF
CDR3nt: TGTGCCAGCAGTGAAGCGGCAGGGATAAACACCATATATTTT

abundance: NA
d_gene: TRBD1
v_gene: TRBV13
j_gene: TRBJ2-2
CDR3aa: CASRDSKSPNTGELFF
CDR3nt: TGTGCCAGTCGGGACAGCAAATCCCCGAACACCGGGGAGCTGTTTTTT

abundance: NA
d_gene: NA
v_gene: TRBV28
j_gene: TRBJ1-2
CDR3aa: CASNRGTSERGYTF
CDR3nt: TGTGCCAGCAACCGAGGGACCTCCGAGCGGGGCTACACCTTC